The clone carrying this T cell receptor beta chain has only a few counts. The antigen is undetermined. This specimen comes from a study of cytomegalovirus exposure and HLA in healthy donors. Study background: HLA-typed donors were the source of 83 million or so unique TCRs, which an early data release held.

The CDR3 is made up of 15 amino acids. Looked up from germline, CDR1 is SGHVS and CDR2 is FQNEAQ. V was cut by 3 bases and J by 4 bases, with 15 bases left in between. Findings and caveats of the study: Later on, a genetic analysis was performed. It linked a missense variant in DCLRE1C with V- and J-gene trimming of TCR beta. Data from an earlier analysis indicated that most TCR beta V segments were productive either about 90% or about 30% of the time.

Primers: 60 Vbeta forward and 13 Jbeta reverse. Sequenced by immunoSEQ multiplex PCR; TCRdb stores in-frame clones only, minus some. The sample consists of about 120,000 clones, around 82% of them appearing once. The TCR sequence derives from a woman aged 40 to 49 in good health and CMV-seropositive. The specimen sequenced was PBMCs. The chain recombines TRBV7-8 with TRBJ2-5; TRBD2 is a possible D gene (6 bases). CDR3 bases: TGTGCCAGCAGCTTCGGGGAGGCTAGTCGAGAGACCCAGTACTTC. Translating it yields CASSFGEASRETQYF. The variable domain in full, completed from reference TRBV7-8 and TRBJ2-5, reads GAGVSQSPRYKVAKRGQDVALRCDPISGHVSLFWYQQALGQGPEFLTYFQNEAQLDKSGLPSDRFFAERPEGSVSTLKIQRTQQEDSAVYLCASSFGEASRETQYFGPGTRLLVL.